This T cell receptor beta chain is from a study of blood T cell repertoires in COVID-19. Study in general: The samples span acute and convalescent COVID-19 from the United States, Italy and Spain.

This CDR3 is 20 amino acids long. Method: immunoSEQ multiplex PCR; TCRdb's copy keeps in-frame clones and lacks some. The table has 180,000 or so clones, around 82% seen once. Sequenced: peripheral blood. The sequence was collected from a woman aged 80 or older with acute or convalescent COVID-19. V and J are TRBV12-2 and TRBJ2-5; no check of the table's D call, TRBD2, against the DNA was made. TRBV12-2 is shown as a pseudogene. CDR3 sequence: CASRLARLAGGQSPQETQYF. The DNA for the CDR3 is TGTGCAAGTCGCTTAGCGAGACTAGCGGGGGGCCAATCGCCCCAAGAGACCCAGTACTTC.